This T cell receptor beta chain was found in a study of blood T cell repertoires in COVID-19. About the research overall: Some COVID-19 samples were acute and others convalescent; all came from the United States, Italy and Spain. The cDNA or gDNA used as material had been derived from T cells, B-cell-depleted T cells, or PBMCs.

Authors' processing steps: Reference gene primer amplification yielded estimated nucleated cell counts. Assay used: immunoSEQ multiplex PCR; TCRdb lists only in-frame clones, some missing. V, J and clone size reflect that table, while D and trimming were determined from the DNA. The data hold around 270,000 clones, with 80% to 90% observed a single time. Germline V gives CDR1 SNHLY, CDR2 FYNNEI. This CDR3 spans 12 amino acids. Trimming left V 11 bases short and J 4 bases short, with 14 bases between. This receptor was taken from a man aged 30-40 years with active or convalescent COVID-19. The rearrangement joins TRBV2 to TRBJ1-2, with a weak D call TRBD1 (6 bases). The sample consisted of peripheral blood. CDR3 region: CAYFGGAYGYTF. DNA for the CDR3: TGTGCCTACTTCGGGGGGGCCTATGGCTACACCTTC.